A few counts support the clone carrying this TCR beta chain. No antigen is known for it. These data belong to a study of T cell repertoires in cytomegalovirus infection. Overall study: TCR beta signatures that were public indicated CMV infection and matching HLA type.

One entry per CDR3 protein results from TCRdb running MiXCR on the reads. The sample lists some 800,000 distinct CDR3 sequences; around 29% were seen once. Findings and limits, study-wide: HLA-C-restricted TCR beta clonotypes specific for CMV led the ex vivo response. There were carriers of CMV plus the relevant HLA, and cumulative public TCR beta family frequency identified them.

This CDR3 is 14 amino acids long. The V gene lost 0 bases and the J gene lost 0 bases, with 3 bases spanning the gap. Germline-derived CDR1 and CDR2 are MNHEY and SMNVEV (reference sequence). This TCR came from a human donor in good health (CMV status not recorded). Some clones in this sample may be carry-over from other donors' samples. The gene calls are TRBV27 and TRBJ1-5, with no clear D. Here the sequenced sample was cultured CD8+ T cells from PBMCs, taken from culture after CMV antigen stimulation. Here the CDR3 reads CASSLSASNQPQHF. The CDR3 DNA sequence: TGTGCCAGCAGTTTATCCGCTAGCAATCAGCCCCAGCATTTT.